Reported below is one T cell receptor (beta chain). Its target is not known. Here immunoSEQ multiplex PCR was the method, and the copy in TCRdb shows in-frame clones only, minus some. Of 45,000 to 75,000 clones in the sample, around 80% were seen once. The source of the sample is a study of vaccination effects on CD4 cells after COVID-19. Study as a whole: Pools of viral peptides were used by the ViraFEST assay to expand antigen-specific CD4+ T cells ahead of sequencing. Researchers reported culturing two million PBMC in each well, adding 9 to 10 IU/ml IL-2 and roughly 11 ug/ml peptides.

Subsequent to a culture period of around eleven days, CD4+ T cells were isolated. Nucleocapsid antibodies were negative in the vaccine recipients, who had never had SARS-CoV-2 infection. On days 3 and 7, fresh IL-2 medium replaced half the medium. The source material was CD4+ T cells from PBMCs cultured without peptide, sampled before COVID-19 vaccination. The clonotype comes from a human donor who received a COVID-19 vaccine.

CDR3 protein: CASSIRGGPYNEQFF. The CDR3 bases are TGTGCCAGCAGTATTAGGGGGGGCCCTTACAATGAGCAGTTCTTC. The chain has TRBV7-3 and TRBJ2-1; the D gene is possibly TRBD2 (7 bases). The germline CDR1 and CDR2 sequences are SGHTA and FQGTGA. The V end was cut by 6 bases, the J end by 4 bases, with 16 bases between. This CDR3 has 15 residues.